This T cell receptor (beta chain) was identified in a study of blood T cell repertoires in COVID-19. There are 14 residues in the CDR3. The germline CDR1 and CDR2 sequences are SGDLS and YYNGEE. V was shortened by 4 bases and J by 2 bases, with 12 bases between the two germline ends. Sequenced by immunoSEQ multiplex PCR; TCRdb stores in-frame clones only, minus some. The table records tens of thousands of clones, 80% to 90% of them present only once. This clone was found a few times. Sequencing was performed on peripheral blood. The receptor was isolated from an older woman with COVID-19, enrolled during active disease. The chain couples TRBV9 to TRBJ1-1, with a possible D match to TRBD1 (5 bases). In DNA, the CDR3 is TGTGCCAGCAGCATCCAGGGTGGAAACACTGAAGCTTTCTTT. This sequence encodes CASSIQGGNTEAFF.